The rows below give T cell receptor beta chains drawn from one sample of a study of type 1 regulatory T cells. These TCRs' antigens remain unknown. TCRdb analysed the reads with MiXCR anew, one entry per CDR3 protein. The table lists about 62,000 distinct CDR3 sequences, 60% to 80% of them singletons. Sequences were obtained from cultured non-Tr1 T cells, either the whole culture or a sorted T cell fraction (not recorded which). The receptor source for this set is a human donor in good health. Both conserved end residues are part of each CDR3. The order of the fields is CDR3 protein, CDR3 DNA, J gene, D gene, CDR3 length, V gene, clone size. The D gene is left open where the match is weak. Rows give clone size only sometimes, using once, few, many, or a class for an expanded clone.

CDR3 protein: CAISTPGQGATEAFF
CDR3 DNA: TGTGCCATCAGTACACCGGGACAGGGGGCGACTGAAGCTTTCTTT
J gene: TRBJ1-1
D gene: TRBD1
CDR3 length: 15
V gene: TRBV10-3
clone size: .

CDR3 protein: CSASSGRGTEAFF
CDR3 DNA: TGCAGTGCTAGCTCGGGGAGAGGTACTGAAGCTTTCTTT
J gene: TRBJ1-1
D gene: .
CDR3 length: 13
V gene: TRBV20-1
clone size: .

CDR3 protein: CASSSNSGRGIGEQFF
CDR3 DNA: TGTGCCAGCAGCTCCAATAGCGGGAGGGGAATCGGTGAGCAGTTCTTC
J gene: TRBJ2-1
D gene: TRBD2
CDR3 length: 16
V gene: TRBV7-3
clone size: .

CDR3 protein: CASRPRDSYNEQFF
CDR3 DNA: TGTGCCAGCAGACCTCGGGACTCCTACAATGAGCAGTTCTTC
J gene: TRBJ2-1
D gene: .
CDR3 length: 14
V gene: TRBV7-2
clone size: many

CDR3 protein: CASSPGQGPLYTIYF
CDR3 DNA: TGTGCCAGCTCGCCGGGACAGGGGCCTTTATACACCATATATTTT
J gene: TRBJ1-3
D gene: TRBD1
CDR3 length: 15
V gene: TRBV18
clone size: .

CDR3 protein: CASSLAGTGRDTQYF
CDR3 DNA: TGCGCCAGCAGCTTGGCCGGGACAGGGAGAGATACGCAGTATTTT
J gene: TRBJ2-3
D gene: TRBD1
CDR3 length: 15
V gene: TRBV5-1
clone size: few

CDR3 protein: CASSVVLEQFF
CDR3 DNA: TGTGCCAGCAGTGTAGTGCTTGAGCAGTTCTTC
J gene: TRBJ2-1
D gene: .
CDR3 length: 11
V gene: TRBV2
clone size: .

CDR3 protein: CASSLAAGQNSPLHF
CDR3 DNA: TGTGCCAGCAGCTTAGCGGCAGGGCAGAATTCACCCCTCCACTTT
J gene: TRBJ1-6
D gene: .
CDR3 length: 15
V gene: TRBV7-2
clone size: .

CDR3 protein: CASSQTASGTYEQYF
CDR3 DNA: TGTGCCAGCAGTCAGACGGCTAGCGGGACCTACGAGCAGTACTTC
J gene: TRBJ2-7
D gene: TRBD2
CDR3 length: 15
V gene: TRBV25-1
clone size: .

CDR3 protein: CSALKVSDTQYF
CDR3 DNA: TGCAGTGCTCTGAAGGTTTCAGATACGCAGTATTTT
J gene: TRBJ2-3
D gene: .
CDR3 length: 12
V gene: TRBV20-1
clone size: .

CDR3 protein: CASSPRVAGAGEQYF
CDR3 DNA: TGCGCCAGCAGCCCGAGGGTAGCGGGAGCAGGGGAGCAGTACTTC
J gene: TRBJ2-7
D gene: TRBD2
CDR3 length: 15
V gene: TRBV4-3
clone size: .

CDR3 protein: CASSPPRTVYNEQFF
CDR3 DNA: TGTGCCAGCAGCCCACCGCGGACAGTCTACAATGAGCAGTTCTTC
J gene: TRBJ2-1
D gene: .
CDR3 length: 15
V gene: TRBV9
clone size: once

CDR3 protein: CSARDAINYGYTF
CDR3 DNA: TGCAGTGCTAGAGATGCAATTAACTATGGCTACACCTTC
J gene: TRBJ1-2
D gene: .
CDR3 length: 13
V gene: TRBV20-1
clone size: .

CDR3 protein: CASSTPGASGTGELFF
CDR3 DNA: TGTGCCAGCAGCACCCCGGGTGCTAGCGGCACCGGGGAGCTGTTTTTT
J gene: TRBJ2-2
D gene: TRBD2
CDR3 length: 16
V gene: TRBV3-1
clone size: .

CDR3 protein: CATTRDFTDTQYF
CDR3 DNA: TGTGCCACTACCCGGGACTTCACAGATACGCAGTATTTT
J gene: TRBJ2-3
D gene: .
CDR3 length: 13
V gene: TRBV6-2/TRBV6-3
clone size: .

CDR3 protein: CASSPSGSYNEQFF
CDR3 DNA: TGTGCCAGCAGCCCTAGCGGGAGTTACAATGAGCAGTTCTTC
J gene: TRBJ2-1
D gene: TRBD2
CDR3 length: 14
V gene: TRBV6-2/TRBV6-3
clone size: .